This TCR beta chain was sequenced in a study of CD8 T cells in ankylosing spondylitis. The study, taken as a whole, reports: Ankylosing spondylitis blood seemed to carry a telltale TCR beta motif made of several highly homologous variants. Reportedly, disease-linked clones are significantly enriched in ankylosing spondylitis patients' matched synovial fluid.

This clonotype was counted between two and nine times. Its target is unknown. The authors made TCR beta libraries by quantitative 5'-RACE with molecular barcodes. TCRdb itself ran the 5' RACE reads through MiXCR, one entry per CDR3 protein. Here the sample spans approximately 440,000 distinct CDR3 sequences, more than 15% being singletons. Trimming took 4 bases from V and 5 from J; bases not matched to a gene: 8. The CDR3 is made up of 15 amino acids. Germline lookup yields CDR1 SGHDN and CDR2 FVKESK. The receptor was isolated from a male donor with ankylosing spondylitis. The rearrangement uses TRBV14 and TRBJ2-5; TRBD2 matches 9 bases. The sequenced sample was blood, either unsorted or a sorted T cell fraction (not recorded which). This CDR3 reads CASSLRTSAVETQYF. The CDR3 DNA is TGTGCCAGCAGCCTAAGGACTAGCGCGGTCGAGACCCAGTACTTC.